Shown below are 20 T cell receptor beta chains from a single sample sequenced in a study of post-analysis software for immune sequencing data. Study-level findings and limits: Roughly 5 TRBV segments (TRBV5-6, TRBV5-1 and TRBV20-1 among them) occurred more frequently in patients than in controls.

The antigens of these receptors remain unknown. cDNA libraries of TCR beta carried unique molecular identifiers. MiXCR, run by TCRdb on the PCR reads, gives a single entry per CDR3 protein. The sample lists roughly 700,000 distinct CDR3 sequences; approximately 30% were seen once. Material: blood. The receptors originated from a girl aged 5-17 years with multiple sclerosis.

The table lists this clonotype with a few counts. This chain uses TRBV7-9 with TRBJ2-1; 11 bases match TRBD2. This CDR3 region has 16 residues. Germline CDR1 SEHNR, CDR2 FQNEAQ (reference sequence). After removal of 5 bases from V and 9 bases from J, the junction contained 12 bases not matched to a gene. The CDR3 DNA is TGTGCCAGCAGCGATTCCACTAGCGGGAGAAGGTTTGAGCAGTTCTTC. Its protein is CASSDSTSGRRFEQFF.

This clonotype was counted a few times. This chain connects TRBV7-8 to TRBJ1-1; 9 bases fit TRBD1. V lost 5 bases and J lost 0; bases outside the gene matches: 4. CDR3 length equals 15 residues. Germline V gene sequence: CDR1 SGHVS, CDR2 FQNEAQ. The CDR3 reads CASSPRDRVNTEAFF. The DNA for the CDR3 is TGTGCCAGCAGCCCCCGGGACAGGGTGAACACTGAAGCTTTCTTT.

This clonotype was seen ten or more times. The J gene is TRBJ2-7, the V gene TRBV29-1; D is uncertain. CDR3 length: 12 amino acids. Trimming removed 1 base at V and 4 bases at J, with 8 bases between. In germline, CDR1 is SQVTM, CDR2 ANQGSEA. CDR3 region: CSVEVGPYEQYF. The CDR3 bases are TGCAGCGTTGAAGTAGGGCCATACGAGCAGTACTTC.

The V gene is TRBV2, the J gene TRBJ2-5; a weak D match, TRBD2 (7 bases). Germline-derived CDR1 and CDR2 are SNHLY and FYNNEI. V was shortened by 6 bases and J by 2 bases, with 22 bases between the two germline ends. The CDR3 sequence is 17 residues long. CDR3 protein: CASRAPRGRGSQETQYF. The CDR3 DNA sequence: TGTGCCAGCAGAGCCCCGCGGGGGCGGGGGTCTCAAGAGACCCAGTACTTC.

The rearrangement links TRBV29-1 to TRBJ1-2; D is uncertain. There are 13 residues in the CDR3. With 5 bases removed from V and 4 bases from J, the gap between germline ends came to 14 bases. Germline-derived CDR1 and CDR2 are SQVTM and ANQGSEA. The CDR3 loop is CSVKAPDFYGYTF. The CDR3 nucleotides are TGCAGCGTTAAGGCACCCGACTTCTATGGCTACACCTTC.

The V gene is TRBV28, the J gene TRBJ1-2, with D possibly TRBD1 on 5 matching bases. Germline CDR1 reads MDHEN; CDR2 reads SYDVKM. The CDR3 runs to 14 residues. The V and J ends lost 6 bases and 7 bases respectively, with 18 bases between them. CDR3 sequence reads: CASRPGQGRIGYTF. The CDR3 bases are TGTGCCAGCAGGCCCGGGCAGGGCCGCATTGGCTACACCTTC.

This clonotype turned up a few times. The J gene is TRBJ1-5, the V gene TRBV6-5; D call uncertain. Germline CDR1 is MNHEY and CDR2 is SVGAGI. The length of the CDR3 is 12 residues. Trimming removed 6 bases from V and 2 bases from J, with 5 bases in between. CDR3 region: CASRKGNQPQHF. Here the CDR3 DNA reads TGTGCCAGCAGGAAGGGCAATCAGCCCCAGCATTTT.

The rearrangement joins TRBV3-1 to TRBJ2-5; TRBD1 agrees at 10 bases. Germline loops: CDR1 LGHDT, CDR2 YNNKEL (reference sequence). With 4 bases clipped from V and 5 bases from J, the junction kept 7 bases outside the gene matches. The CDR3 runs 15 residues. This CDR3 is CASSPAGTGVETQYF. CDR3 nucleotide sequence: TGTGCCAGCAGCCCCGCCGGGACAGGGGTTGAGACCCAGTACTTC.

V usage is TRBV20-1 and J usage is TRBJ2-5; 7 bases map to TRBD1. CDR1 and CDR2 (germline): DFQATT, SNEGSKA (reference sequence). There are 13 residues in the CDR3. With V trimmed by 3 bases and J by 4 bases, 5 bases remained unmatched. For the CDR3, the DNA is TGCAGTGCTAGCGACAGGGACCCAGAGACCCAGTACTTC. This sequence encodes CSASDRDPETQYF.

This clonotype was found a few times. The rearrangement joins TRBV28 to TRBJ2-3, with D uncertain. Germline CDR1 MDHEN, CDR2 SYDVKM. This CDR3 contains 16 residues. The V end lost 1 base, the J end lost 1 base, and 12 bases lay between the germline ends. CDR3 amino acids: CASSLFAADRTDTQYF. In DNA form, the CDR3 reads TGTGCCAGCAGTTTATTTGCAGCCGACCGCACAGATACGCAGTATTTT.

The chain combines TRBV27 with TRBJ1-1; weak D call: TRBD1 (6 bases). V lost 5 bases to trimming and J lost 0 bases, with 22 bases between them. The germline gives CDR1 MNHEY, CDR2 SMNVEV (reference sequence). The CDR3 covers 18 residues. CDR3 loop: CASSPSRGIARLNTEAFF. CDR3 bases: TGTGCCAGCAGTCCCAGCAGGGGAATCGCTCGTCTGAACACTGAAGCTTTCTTT.

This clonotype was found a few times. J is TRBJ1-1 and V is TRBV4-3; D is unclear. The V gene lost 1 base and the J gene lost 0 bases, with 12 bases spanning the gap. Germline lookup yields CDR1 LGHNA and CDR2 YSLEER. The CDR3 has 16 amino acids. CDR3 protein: CASSQGTSWLNTEAFF. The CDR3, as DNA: TGCGCCAGCAGCCAAGGGACTAGCTGGTTGAACACTGAAGCTTTCTTT.

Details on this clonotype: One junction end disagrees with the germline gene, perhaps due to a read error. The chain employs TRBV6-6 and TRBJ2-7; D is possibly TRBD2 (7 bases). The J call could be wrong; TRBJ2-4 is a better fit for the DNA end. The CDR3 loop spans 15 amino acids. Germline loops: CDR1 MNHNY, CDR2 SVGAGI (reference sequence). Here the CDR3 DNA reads TGCGCCAGCAGTTACTCGGCGGGGGCGGGGGTCATTCAGTACTTC. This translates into CASSYSAGAGVIQYF.

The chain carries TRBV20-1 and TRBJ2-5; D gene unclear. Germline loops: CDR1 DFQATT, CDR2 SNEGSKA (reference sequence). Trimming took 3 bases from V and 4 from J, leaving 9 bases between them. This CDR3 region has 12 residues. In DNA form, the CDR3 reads TGCAGTGCTAGGGTCACAGTAGAGACCCAGTACTTC. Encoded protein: CSARVTVETQYF.

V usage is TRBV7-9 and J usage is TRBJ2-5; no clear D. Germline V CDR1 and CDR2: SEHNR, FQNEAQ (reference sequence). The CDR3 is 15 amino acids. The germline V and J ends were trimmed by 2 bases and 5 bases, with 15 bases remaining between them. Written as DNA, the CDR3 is TGTGCCAGCAGCTTAATTAAGGGCTCTGGGGAGACCCAGTACTTC. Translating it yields CASSLIKGSGETQYF.

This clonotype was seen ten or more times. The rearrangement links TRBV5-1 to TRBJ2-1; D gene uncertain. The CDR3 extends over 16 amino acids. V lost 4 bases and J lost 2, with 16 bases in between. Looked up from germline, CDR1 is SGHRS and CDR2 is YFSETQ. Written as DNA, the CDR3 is TGCGCCAGCAGCATCACGAACGCACCACCCTACAATGAGCAGTTCTTC. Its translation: CASSITNAPPYNEQFF. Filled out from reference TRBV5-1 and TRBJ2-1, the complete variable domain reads KAGVTQTPRYLIKTRGQQVTLSCSPISGHRSVSWYQQTPGQGLQFLFEYFSETQRNKGNFPGRFSGRQFSNSRSEMNVSTLELGDSALYLCASSITNAPPYNEQFFGPGTRLTVL.

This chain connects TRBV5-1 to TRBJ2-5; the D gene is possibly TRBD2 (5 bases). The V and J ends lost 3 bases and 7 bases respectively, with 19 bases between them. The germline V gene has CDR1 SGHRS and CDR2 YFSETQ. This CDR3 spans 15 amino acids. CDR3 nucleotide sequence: TGCGCCAGCAGCTGGAGGTCCGGGGAAGTGGGGACCCAGTACTTC. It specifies CASSWRSGEVGTQYF.

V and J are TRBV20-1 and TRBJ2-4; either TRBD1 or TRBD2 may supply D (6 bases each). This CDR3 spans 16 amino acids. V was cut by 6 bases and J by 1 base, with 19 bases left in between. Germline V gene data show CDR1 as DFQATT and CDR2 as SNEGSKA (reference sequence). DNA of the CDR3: TGCAGTGCGCCCAAGGGGGGCAACGGGGCCAAAAACATTCAGTACTTC. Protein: CSAPKGGNGAKNIQYF.

CDR3 amino acids: CASSRTSGGPVQYF. CDR3 nucleotide sequence: TGTGCCAGCAGCCGCACTAGCGGGGGACCGGTCCAGTACTTC. The chain combines TRBV3-1 with TRBJ2-5; 11 nucleotides match TRBD2. The CDR3 is 14 amino acids. V shed 4 bases, J shed 10 bases, and the junction held 8 bases outside the gene matches. CDR1 and CDR2 from the germline V gene are LGHDT and YNNKEL (reference sequence).

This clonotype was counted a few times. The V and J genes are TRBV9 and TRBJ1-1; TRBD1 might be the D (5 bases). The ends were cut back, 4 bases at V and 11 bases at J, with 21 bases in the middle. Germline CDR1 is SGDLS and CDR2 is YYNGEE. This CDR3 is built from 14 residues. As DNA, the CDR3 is TGTGCCAGCAGCAGGACCGGGACCGGTGTCCCCGCTTTCTTT. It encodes CASSRTGTGVPAFF.